The T cell receptor (beta chain) described here comes from a study of shared clonotypes between healthy human individuals. For the study at large: Each donor contributed plates that comprised three CD4 naive, three CD4 memory, two CD8 naive and one CD8 memory.

Sequenced by immunoSEQ multiplex PCR; TCRdb stores in-frame clones only, minus some. The repertoire holds millions of clones, with roughly 95% as singletons. Broader study findings: The donor pool, a small one, limited the genetic and exposure-history diversity represented. Rarefaction curves obtained for sorted subsets showed sequencing incomplete despite large depth.

As concerns this clone: Its specificity is not known.

The naive CD8 fraction comprised CD45RO-negative cells positively selected for CCR7 and excluded terminally differentiated effector memory CD45RA+ cells. Deletions cut 4 bases from V and 9 bases from J, with 19 bases between. The CDR3 contains 15 residues. CDR1 is MNHEY, CDR2 SMNVEV, per germline (reference sequence). The origin of this receptor is a man between 18 and 35 years old in good health. Sample: naive CD8+ T cells sorted from blood. V usage is TRBV27 and J usage is TRBJ1-5, with D unclear. CDR3 coding DNA: TGTGCCAGCAGTTCAGTCAGCCTTTCCTCGGGGCCCCAGCATTTT. Its translation: CASSSVSLSSGPQHF.